This T cell receptor beta chain was captured in a study of T cell changes during pregnancy in multiple sclerosis. The CDR3 runs to 16 residues. CDR1 is SGHVS, CDR2 FQNEAQ, per germline. V was trimmed by 5 bases and J by 4 bases, leaving 21 bases between them. Clones were sequenced by immunoSEQ multiplex PCR, and TCRdb holds only the in-frame ones, with some missing. This sample has about 49,000 clones, with around 87% found just once. This clonotype originated in a female donor in good health, enrolled as a control in a pregnancy study. The sequencing here drew on peripheral blood, taken after pregnancy. The J gene is TRBJ2-7, the V gene TRBV7-8; D may be TRBD1 (6 bases). The CDR3 sequence: CASSHALGGSLYEQYF. In DNA form, the CDR3 reads TGTGCCAGCAGCCACGCACTAGGGGGTAGTTTGTACGAGCAGTACTTC.